This entry lists 24 T cell receptor beta chains sequenced from one sample in a study of identical twins. TCRdb re-called the 5' RACE reads through MiXCR, storing one row per CDR3 protein. Of around 480,000 distinct CDR3 sequences listed, more than 13% are singletons. These records were also assigned to another study, of yellow fever vaccine responses in identical twins.

Material for sequencing was CD4+ T cells sorted from blood. All receptors derive from a woman under 30 in good health.

This clonotype occurred many times. This rearrangement joins TRBV10-3 to TRBJ1-2, with TRBD1 matching over 7 bases. The junction had 10 bases not matched to a gene; V was cut back by 5 bases and J by 4 bases. The germline V gene encodes CDR1 ENHRY and CDR2 SYGVKD. The CDR3 is 15 amino acids. CDR3 residues: CAISFGQGGSYGYTF. In nucleotides, the CDR3 is TGTGCCATCAGTTTCGGCCAGGGGGGATCCTATGGCTACACCTTC.

In this sample, this clonotype turned up a few times. This chain joins TRBV6-5 and TRBJ2-5; the match to TRBD2 covers 10 bases. The V gene's germline CDR1 is MNHEY and CDR2 SVGAGI. J gave up 7 bases and V 4 bases, and 9 bases lay outside the gene matches. The CDR3 consists of 15 residues. The CDR3 reads CASSSGLAALGTQYF. CDR3 in DNA: TGTGCCAGCAGTTCCGGACTAGCGGCCCTGGGGACCCAGTACTTC.

The V and J genes are TRBV24-1 and TRBJ2-3; 8 nucleotides align to TRBD1. Per germline, CDR1 KGHDR and CDR2 SFDVKD. The J segment lost 0 bases and the V segment lost 2 bases, leaving 3 bases of the junction unmatched. This CDR3 region has 16 residues. CDR3 in amino acids: CATSDWDRLSTDTQYF. Written as DNA, the CDR3 is TGTGCCACCAGTGATTGGGACAGGCTAAGCACAGATACGCAGTATTTT.

The chain employs TRBV12-3 or TRBV12-4 and TRBJ2-7, with 11 bases fitting TRBD1. The CDR3 loop spans 16 amino acids. V was pared by 5 bases and J by 6 bases, with 12 bases of the junction left unmatched. The CDR3 region is CASSPTGQGVSSEQYF. CDR3 nucleotide sequence: TGTGCCAGCAGTCCTACGGGACAGGGGGTATCGTCCGAGCAGTACTTC.

In its sample, this clonotype was seen a few times. The rearrangement uses TRBV24-1 and TRBJ2-3, with D perhaps TRBD1 (6 bases). Trimming shortened V by 4 bases and J by 4 bases, and 11 bases separated the two germline ends. The CDR3 has 14 residues. Germline CDR1 reads KGHDR; CDR2 reads SFDVKD. CDR3 sequence (DNA): TGTGCCACCAGTGACAGGGGCAGACCAGATACGCAGTATTTT. Translating gives CATSDRGRPDTQYF.

This clonotype has more than one count but fewer than ten. The rearrangement links TRBV7-2 to TRBJ1-5, with TRBD1 matching over 7 bases. The V segment lost 5 bases and the J segment 9 bases; nucleotides outside the gene matches: 7. Germline V gives CDR1 SGHTA, CDR2 FQGNSA. This CDR3 contains 13 residues. The CDR3: CASSPGQYLPQHF. For the CDR3, the DNA is TGTGCCAGCAGCCCGGGACAGTATCTGCCCCAGCATTTT.

This clonotype was seen more than once but under ten times. This chain joins TRBV9 and TRBJ2-3, with 7 bases aligning to TRBD1. The CDR3 contains 17 residues. Germline lookup yields CDR1 SGDLS and CDR2 YYNGEE. The trim removed 4 bases at V and 1 base at J, leaving 12 bases unmatched. The DNA of the CDR3 is TGTGCCAGCAGCTCGAGTGGAGTGAGGGGGCGCACAGATACGCAGTATTTT. Encoded protein: CASSSSGVRGRTDTQYF.

A word on this clonotype: The junction shows a germline mismatch at one end, possibly a read error. The chain joins TRBV7-3 to TRBJ2-1; D remains unclear. Per the germline V gene, CDR1 is SGHTA and CDR2 is FQGTGA. This CDR3 has 14 amino acids. The CDR3 sequence: CASSLNTAVHEQLF. CDR3 nucleotides: TGTGCCAGCAGCTTAAATACAGCAGTACATGAGCAGCTCTTC.

This chain connects TRBV7-9 to TRBJ2-1, with D hard to call. The CDR3 totals 11 residues. Trimming shortened V by 5 bases and J by 10 bases, and 9 bases separated the two germline ends. Germline V gene data show CDR1 as SEHNR and CDR2 as FQNEAQ (reference sequence). The CDR3, as DNA: TGTGCCAGCAGCCGCCTTGGGGAGCAGTTCTTC. Amino acids: CASSRLGEQFF. The complete variable domain, with remaining parts taken from reference TRBV7-9 and TRBJ2-1, reads DTGVSQNPRHKITKRGQNVTFRCDPISEHNRLYWYRQTLGQGPEFLTYFQNEAQLEKSRLLSDRFSAERPKGSFSTLEIQRTEQGDSAMYLCASSRLGEQFFGPGTRLTVL.

This clonotype was found a few times. The rearrangement links TRBV20-1 to TRBJ2-2, with 12 bases aligning to TRBD2. CDR1 is DFQATT and CDR2 is SNEGSKA in the germline V gene (reference sequence). The CDR3 spans 16 residues. J was trimmed by 5 bases and V by 6 bases; bases with no gene match: 10. The DNA for the CDR3 is TGCAGTGCGACAACTAGCGGGAGGAAGGGGACCGGGGAGCTGTTTTTT. Amino acids: CSATTSGRKGTGELFF.

This clonotype was counted many times. The chain has TRBV20-1 and TRBJ1-1; 11 positions match TRBD1. CDR1 and CDR2 from the germline V gene are DFQATT and SNEGSKA (reference sequence). The CDR3 length is 15 residues. Trimming at V came to 3 bases and at J to 4 bases, leaving 7 bases not matched to a gene. CDR3: CSARTDGTGGTEAFF. DNA of the CDR3: TGCAGTGCTAGGACCGATGGGACAGGGGGCACTGAAGCTTTCTTT.

This chain connects TRBV7-2 to TRBJ1-6, with unresolved D. V dropped 1 base and J dropped 10 bases, with 14 bases sitting between them. This CDR3 has 15 residues. The germline CDR1 and CDR2 sequences are SGHTA and FQGNSA. The CDR3 bases are TGTGCCAGCAGCTTAGGAGGTTGGGTTCGGTCACCCCTCCACTTT. Protein: CASSLGGWVRSPLHF.

The V and J genes are TRBV5-1 and TRBJ2-7; no reliable D call. There are 13 residues in the CDR3. From germline, CDR1 is SGHRS and CDR2 YFSETQ. Trimming cost V 4 bases and J 2 bases, with 10 bases left between them. CDR3 bases: TGCGCCAGCAGCGCAATTAAACCCTACGAGCAGTACTTC. Translation gives CASSAIKPYEQYF.

This clonotype has a handful of counts. The V and J genes are TRBV5-4 and TRBJ2-1; 9 nucleotides match TRBD1. Germline assignment: CDR1 SGHNT and CDR2 YYREEE (reference sequence). This CDR3 contains 20 residues. The V segment lost 2 bases and the J segment 0 bases; nucleotides outside the gene matches: 15. CDR3 region: CASSFPGTGSAPFSYNEQFF. DNA for the CDR3: TGTGCCAGCAGCTTCCCCGGGACAGGGTCCGCACCTTTCTCCTACAATGAGCAGTTCTTC. Based on the CDR3 plus reference TRBV5-4 and TRBJ2-1, the full variable domain is ETGVTQSPTHLIKTRGQQVTLRCSSQSGHNTVSWYQQALGQGPQFIFQYYREEENGRGNFPPRFSGLQFPNYSSELNVNALELDDSALYLCASSFPGTGSAPFSYNEQFFGPGTRLTVL.

There are many counts of this clonotype. This chain uses TRBV5-1 with TRBJ2-3, with TRBD2 matching 7 bases. V lost 4 bases and J lost 4; bases outside the gene matches: 6. CDR3 size: 14 residues. The germline CDR1 and CDR2 sequences are SGHRS and YFSETQ. CDR3 sequence reads: CASSGGDQSDTQYF. The CDR3 DNA sequence: TGCGCCAGCAGCGGGGGGGACCAGTCAGATACGCAGTATTTT. Combining the CDR3 with reference TRBV5-1 and TRBJ2-3 gives the whole variable domain KAGVTQTPRYLIKTRGQQVTLSCSPISGHRSVSWYQQTPGQGLQFLFEYFSETQRNKGNFPGRFSGRQFSNSRSEMNVSTLELGDSALYLCASSGGDQSDTQYFGPGTRLTVL.

The rearrangement uses TRBV6-1 and TRBJ2-7; D uncertain. This CDR3 is built from 14 residues. V was shortened by 7 bases and J by 0 bases, with 13 bases between the two germline ends. The germline V gene encodes CDR1 MNHNS and CDR2 SASEGT. CDR3 sequence: CASMSYKHSYEQYF. The CDR3 nucleotides read TGTGCCAGCATGTCCTACAAGCACTCCTACGAGCAGTACTTC.

This clonotype was recorded many times. This chain uses TRBV4-2 with TRBJ2-1; 10 bases map to TRBD2. V shed 0 bases and J 9 bases; nucleotides not matched to a gene: 8. The CDR3 contains 16 residues. Germline V gene data show CDR1 as LGHNA and CDR2 as YNFKEQ. CDR3 nucleotides: TGTGCCAGCAGCCAAGAGGGGAGCGGGAGGGTGGCTGAGCAGTTCTTC. Its protein is CASSQEGSGRVAEQFF.

This clonotype was observed a few times. This chain connects TRBV7-8 to TRBJ2-1; TRBD2 matches 9 bases. This CDR3 is built from 16 residues. The germline gives CDR1 SGHVS, CDR2 FQNEAQ. V lost 7 bases to trimming and J lost 4 bases; unmatched junction nucleotides: 11. The CDR3, as DNA: TGTGCCAGCACCCGGAGCGGGGGGCCACTATACAATGAGCAGTTCTTC. It translates to CASTRSGGPLYNEQFF. The variable domain in full, completed from reference TRBV7-8 and TRBJ2-1, reads GAGVSQSPRYKVAKRGQDVALRCDPISGHVSLFWYQQALGQGPEFLTYFQNEAQLDKSGLPSDRFFAERPEGSVSTLKIQRTQQEDSAVYLCASTRSGGPLYNEQFFGPGTRLTVL.

The chain is built from TRBV12-3 or TRBV12-4 and TRBJ2-6; TRBD1 aligns across 7 bases. The length of the CDR3 is 15 residues. The V and J ends lost 2 bases and 6 bases, in that order; junction bases with no gene match: 4. The DNA for the CDR3 is TGTGCCAGCAGTTTAACAACAGGGGCGGCCAACGTCCTGACTTTC. Its translation: CASSLTTGAANVLTF.

Comment on this clonotype: Germline and junction disagree at one end, which may indicate a read error. V gene TRBV20-1 combines with J gene TRBJ2-1; D gene ambiguous. Per germline, CDR1 DFQATT and CDR2 SNEGSKA (reference sequence). This CDR3 comprises 13 residues. The CDR3 DNA reads TGCAGTGCCAGAGCCAGGATCATGAATGAGCAGTTCTTC. The encoded protein is CSARARIMNEQFF.

The V call is TRBV14, the J call TRBJ2-1, with D possibly TRBD2 on 5 matching bases. Germline V gene data show CDR1 as SGHDN and CDR2 as FVKESK. The CDR3 extends over 15 amino acids. V lost 0 bases and J lost 8, with 14 bases in between. DNA of the CDR3: TGTGCCAGCAGCCAAGATGCGGGCCAGGACGATGAGCAGTTCTTC. Translating gives CASSQDAGQDDEQFF.

The chain links TRBV12-3 or TRBV12-4 to TRBJ1-5; D is ambiguous. The CDR3 is 12 residues long. V dropped 7 bases and J dropped 4 bases, with 8 bases sitting between them. CDR3 DNA: TGTGCCAGCAAGCGGAGAAATCAGCCCCAGCATTTT. Its translation: CASKRRNQPQHF.

The rearrangement links TRBV2 to TRBJ2-7; 9 nucleotides agree with TRBD1. Germline values: CDR1 SNHLY, CDR2 FYNNEI. The J segment lost 3 bases and the V segment lost 4 bases, leaving 10 bases of the junction unmatched. This CDR3 contains 16 residues. CDR3 bases: TGTGCCAGCAGTGTAGTAAGGACAGGGGCTTTCTACGAGCAGTACTTC. Translation gives CASSVVRTGAFYEQYF.

This clonotype came up many times. The chain employs TRBV27 and TRBJ2-7; the D gene is possibly TRBD1 (5 bases). CDR3 length: 14 residues. Germline assignment: CDR1 MNHEY and CDR2 SMNVEV (reference sequence). V dropped 1 base and J dropped 6 bases, with 13 bases sitting between them. CDR3 DNA: TGTGCCAGCAGTTTATTATCAGGGCTCTCCGAGCAGTACTTC. Translating it yields CASSLLSGLSEQYF.